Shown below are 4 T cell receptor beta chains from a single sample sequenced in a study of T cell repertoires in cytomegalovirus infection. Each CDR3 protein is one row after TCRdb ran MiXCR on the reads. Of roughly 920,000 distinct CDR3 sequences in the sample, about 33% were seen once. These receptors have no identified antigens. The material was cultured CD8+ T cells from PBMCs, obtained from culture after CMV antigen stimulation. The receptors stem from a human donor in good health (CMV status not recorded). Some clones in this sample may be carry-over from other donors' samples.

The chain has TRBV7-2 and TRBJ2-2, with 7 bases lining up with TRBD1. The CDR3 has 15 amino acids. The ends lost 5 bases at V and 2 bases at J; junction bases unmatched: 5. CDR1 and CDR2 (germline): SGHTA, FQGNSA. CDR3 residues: CASSIRQGNTGELFF. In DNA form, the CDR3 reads TGTGCCAGCAGCATAAGACAGGGTAACACCGGGGAGCTGTTTTTT.

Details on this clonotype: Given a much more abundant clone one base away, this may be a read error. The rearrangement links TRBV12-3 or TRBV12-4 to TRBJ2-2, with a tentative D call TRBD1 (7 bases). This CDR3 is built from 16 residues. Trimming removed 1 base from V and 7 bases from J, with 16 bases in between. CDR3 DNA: TGTGCCAGCAGTTTAGAAGTAACAGGGGAGGTCGGGGAGCTGTTTTTT. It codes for CASSLEVTGEVGELFF.

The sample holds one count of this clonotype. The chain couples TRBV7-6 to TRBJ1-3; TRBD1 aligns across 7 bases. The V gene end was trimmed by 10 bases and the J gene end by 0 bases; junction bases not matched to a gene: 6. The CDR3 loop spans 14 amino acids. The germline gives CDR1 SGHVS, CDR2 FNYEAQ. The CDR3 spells CAIVEGASGNTIYF. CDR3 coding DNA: TGTGCCATCGTGGAGGGGGCCTCTGGAAACACCATATATTTT.

The CDR3: CATETSLAVGTQYF. The CDR3 DNA is TGTGCCACCGAGACTAGTTTGGCGGTTGGTACGCAGTATTTT. The rearrangement joins TRBV27 to TRBJ2-3; a possible D gene is TRBD2 (6 bases). The CDR3 contains 14 residues. Germline V gene lookup returns CDR1 MNHEY and CDR2 SMNVEV (reference sequence). V was trimmed by 10 bases and J by 8 bases, leaving 22 bases between them.